This T cell receptor beta chain was documented in a study of neoadjuvant anti-PD-1 for oral cavity cancer. At the level of the study: Patients without progression received a fourth nivolumab dose around day 43, then surgical resection on days 50-56. Study results and limitations: Only a few patients per response group were TCR-analyzed; validation needed.

As for this clone: Its antigen is unknown.

Germline CDR1 MGHRA, CDR2 YSYEKL. Deletions cut 0 bases from V and 6 bases from J, with 15 bases between. This CDR3 has 16 amino acids. The patients had HPV-negative, locally advanced oral cavity squamous cell carcinoma. Assay: immunoSEQ multiplex PCR; the TCRdb copy retains only in-frame clones and omits some. The table includes tens of thousands of clones, around 82% detected once. The specimen was PBMCs, collected before nivolumab (anti-PD-1) treatment. This receptor was obtained from a person aged 40 to 85 with oral cavity squamous cell carcinoma. The chain couples TRBV4-1 to TRBJ2-1; weak D call: TRBD2 (7 bases). Written as DNA, the CDR3 is TGCGCCAGCAGCCAAGATAAGGGGGGGGCGCTCAATGAGCAGTTCTTC. Protein product: CASSQDKGGALNEQFF.